The rows below give T cell receptor beta chains drawn from one sample of a study of early stage breast cancer tumors. Produced via immunoSEQ multiplex PCR; TCRdb's table is partial and in-frame only. This table holds some 24,000 clones, roughly 64% found once. The sample consisted of breast tumor tissue. All receptors derive from a person aged 55-75 years with breast cancer. Each CDR3 is given with its conserved first and last residue. The D gene is left open where the match is weak. Expanded clones get a size class; other rows say once, few or many, or leave the size out.

few	TRBV2	TRBJ2-5	TRBD1	TGTGCCAGCAGTTACGGACAGGGGAAAGAGACCCAGTACTTC	CASSYGQGKETQYF
once	TRBV7-8	TRBJ1-1	NA	TGTGCCACCGAACAGGGAATGGCTGAAGCTTTCTTT	CATEQGMAEAFF
NA	TRBV4-2	TRBJ2-5	NA	TGTGCCAGCAGCCAAGAGGAAAGACATCAAGAGACCCAGTACTTC	CASSQEERHQETQYF
few	TRBV5-1	TRBJ2-1	NA	TGCGCCAGCAGCGCGACAGGCCGGCCAATTGAGCAGTTCTTC	CASSATGRPIEQFF
NA	TRBV7-6	TRBJ1-3	NA	TGTGCCAGCAGTTCCGGGACACCGAGCTCTGGAAACACCATATATTTT	CASSSGTPSSGNTIYF
NA	TRBV2	TRBJ2-6	TRBD1	TGTGCCAGCAGCGGCGCGTCCTGGGACAGGCGAGTGGCTGGGGCCAACGTCCTGACTTTC	CASSGASWDRRVAGANVLTF
few	TRBV29-1	TRBJ2-1	NA	TGCAGCGTTGAACCCAACAATGAGCAGTTCTTC	CSVEPNNEQFF
NA	TRBV6-1	TRBJ1-2	NA	TGTGCCAGCAGTTATGGTCGGTATGGCTACACCTTC	CASSYGRYGYTF
NA	TRBV5-6	TRBJ1-2	NA	TGTGCCAGCAGCCCTCTTGGCAGGGGACCTGGCTACACCTTC	CASSPLGRGPGYTF
NA	TRBV7-6	TRBJ2-1	NA	TGTGCCAGCAGCCCCACCTCTCCAGGCGGGACCTACAATGAGCAGTTCTTC	CASSPTSPGGTYNEQFF
NA	TRBV4-1	TRBJ1-5	NA	TGCGCCAGCAGCCAAGCCGTTCTTAGCAATCAGCCCCAGCATTTT	CASSQAVLSNQPQHF
NA	TRBV7-9	TRBJ1-1	NA	TGTGCCAGCGGCTCCCGACAGGACACTGAAGCTTTCTTT	CASGSRQDTEAFF
few	TRBV18	TRBJ2-5	NA	TGTGCCAGCTCACCCCTCAGAGAGACCCAGTACTTC	CASSPLRETQYF
NA	TRBV27	TRBJ2-7	TRBD2	TGTGCCAGCAGCCCGAGCGGGAGCTCCTACGAGCAGTACTTC	CASSPSGSSYEQYF
few	TRBV28	TRBJ2-1	TRBD2	TGTGCCAGCAGTCCCGGGACTAGCGGGAGGGCCGGCCCCTACAATGAGCAGTTCTTC	CASSPGTSGRAGPYNEQFF
NA	TRBV5-8	TRBJ2-1	TRBD2	TGTGCCAGCAGACCGAAGAGCGGGAGTGCGCAGTTCTTC	CASRPKSGSAQFF
NA	TRBV19	TRBJ1-5	NA	TGTGCCAGTAGCCCCCCGGGGGGGCCCACTCAGCCCCAGCATTTT	CASSPPGGPTQPQHF
NA	TRBV29-1	TRBJ2-1	TRBD2	TGCAGCGTCAGACTAGCGGGAGTAAGTGAGCAGTTCTTC	CSVRLAGVSEQFF
NA	TRBV14	TRBJ2-7	NA	TGTGCCAGCAGCCAAGATACGGCGGGGCTCGGGGAGCAGTACTTC	CASSQDTAGLGEQYF
NA	TRBV7-9	TRBJ1-5	TRBD1	TGTGCCAGCAGCCAACAGGGGGCCGGCAATCAGCCCCAGCATTTT	CASSQQGAGNQPQHF
NA	TRBV7-6	TRBJ2-7	NA	TGTGCCAGCAGCGGCCCGGGGTCCTACGAGCAGTACTTC	CASSGPGSYEQYF
once	TRBV29-1	TRBJ2-2	TRBD1	TGCAGCGTTGGGGACAGGGGGCCCGGGGAGCTGTTTTTT	CSVGDRGPGELFF
few	TRBV9	TRBJ2-2	TRBD2	TGTGCCAGCAGCTCTAGCGGGAGTTTTGGCGGGGAGCTGTTTTTT	CASSSSGSFGGELFF
NA	TRBV2	TRBJ2-1	TRBD2	TGTGCCAGCAGACCTGGGACTAGCGGAGACGGGAATGAGCAGTTCTTC	CASRPGTSGDGNEQFF
few	TRBV4-1	TRBJ1-5	NA	TGCGCCAGCAGCCCGTCAGGATCTCTAACACCCCAGCATTTT	CASSPSGSLTPQHF
NA	TRBV9	TRBJ2-3	TRBD2	TGTGCCAGCAGCGTCAGCGGGAGGGAAGATACGCAGTATTTT	CASSVSGREDTQYF
NA	TRBV14	TRBJ1-2	NA	TGTGCCAGCAGTCCTATGTACAGTCGTGGCTACACCTTC	CASSPMYSRGYTF
NA	TRBV6-6	TRBJ1-4	NA	TGTGCCAGCAACCTCGGGGGGTTTCGTACTAATGAAAAACTGTTTTTT	CASNLGGFRTNEKLFF
NA	TRBV30	TRBJ2-2	NA	TGTGCCTGGATGGGGGCGGACAGAGCGAACACCGGGGAGCTGTTTTTT	CAWMGADRANTGELFF